The T cell receptor (beta chain) described here comes from a study of shared clonotypes between healthy human individuals. V shed 0 bases and J shed 7 bases, with 9 bases lying between them. This CDR3 has 12 residues. The germline V gene has CDR1 GTSNPN and CDR2 SVGIG (reference sequence). Profiling relied on immunoSEQ multiplex PCR, and the TCRdb table lists in-frame clones only, not all of them. The top ten hold about 16% of the sample, which has 300,000 to 400,000 clones, around 86% seen once. With regard to this clone: Its antigen is undetermined.

Points from the study as a whole: Between several donors, naive CD4 clonotypes were shared at a level of around 5.1%.

The chain uses TRBV30 and TRBJ1-1; D is unclear. The sequencing sample was made of memory CD8+ T cells sorted from blood. Indicated subset: CD45RO+ cells pooled with CCR7-negative TemRA cells. This receptor was obtained from a man between 18 and 29 years old in good health. The CDR3 loop is CAWSVGWGEAFF. The CDR3 bases are TGTGCCTGGAGTGTTGGGTGGGGTGAAGCTTTCTTT.